This T cell receptor (beta chain) is from a study of blood T cells in healthy people across ages. Points from the study as a whole: Diversity figures based on one million T cells were deemed too low. What prevented conclusive comparison of naive and antigen-experienced cells was that PBMCs were unsorted. Roughly linearly, TCR beta diversity per million T cells fell as age increased.

It was with a sample-barcoded 5' primer and a J-beta primer mix that a second PCR of about 6 to 12 cycles was run. Researchers report that each sample yielded at least 2.5 million CDR3-containing paired-end reads. MiXCR, run by TCRdb on the 5' RACE reads, gives a single entry per CDR3 protein. This sample yields some 750,000 distinct CDR3 sequences, of which about a fifth are seen a single time; around a fifth belongs to the top ten. CDR3 size: 15 residues. With 4 bases clipped from V and 5 bases from J, the junction kept 4 bases outside the gene matches. Looked up from germline, CDR1 is MGHRA and CDR2 is YSYEKL. This clonotype was found many times. No antigen is known for it.

Sequenced: blood. This receptor was obtained from a man aged 65-85 years in good health. The rearrangement joins TRBV4-1 to TRBJ2-1; 11 bases map to TRBD2. CDR3 DNA: TGCGCCAGCAGCCCGGGGGGACTAGCGGACAATGAGCAGTTCTTC. Amino acid sequence: CASSPGGLADNEQFF.